The 19 T cell receptor beta chains listed next were all sequenced from one sample in a study of CD8 T cells in Susac syndrome. A quantity of about 0.5 to 1 ug RNA underwent reverse transcription using random hexamers. TCRdb reanalysed the immunoSEQ multiplex PCR reads using MiXCR and keeps one entry per CDR3 protein. Among roughly 89,000 distinct CDR3 sequences listed, approximately 96% were seen once. Sequencing input: CD8+ T cells from PBMCs. The receptors come from a human donor with Susac syndrome.

The CDR3 loop reads CSARGGGSENTEAFF. CDR3 bases: TGCAGTGCTAGAGGAGGGGGCAGTGAGAACACTGAAGCTTTCTTT. This chain connects TRBV20-1 to TRBJ1-1; TRBD1 agrees at 7 bases. This CDR3 spans 15 amino acids. Germline V gives CDR1 DFQATT, CDR2 SNEGSKA (reference sequence). V shed 1 base, J shed 1 base, and the junction held 6 bases outside the gene matches.

This clonotype was counted once. The gene calls are TRBV6-2 or TRBV6-3 and TRBJ1-1; 7 nucleotides match TRBD1. Germline CDR1 is MNHEY and CDR2 is SVGEGT. Trimming took 2 bases from V and 5 from J; bases not matched to a gene: 5. CDR3 size: 14 residues. The CDR3 DNA sequence: TGTGCCAGCAGTTACGACAGGGAACGGACTGAAGCTTTCTTT. It encodes CASSYDRERTEAFF.

This CDR3 is CASSPSLQGGYTF. The DNA for the CDR3 is TGTGCCAGCAGCCCCTCCCTGCAGGGAGGCTACACCTTC. The chain joins TRBV13 to TRBJ1-2; a possible D gene is TRBD1 (5 bases). V lost 5 bases and J 8 bases, leaving 15 bases between the germline ends. Germline-derived CDR1 and CDR2 are PRHDT and FYEKMQ (reference sequence). The CDR3 consists of 13 residues.

The V gene is TRBV7-6, the J gene TRBJ1-4; 7 positions agree with TRBD1. Germline V CDR1 and CDR2: SGHVS, FNYEAQ. J lost 8 bases, V lost 1 base, and 7 bases had no gene match. CDR3 length: 15 residues. The CDR3 sequence: CASSLDDRVSEKLFF. CDR3 in DNA: TGTGCCAGCAGCTTAGACGACAGGGTTTCGGAAAAACTGTTTTTT.

The V and J genes are TRBV11-3 and TRBJ2-1; D may be TRBD2 (5 bases). The V end was cut by 5 bases, the J end by 5 bases, with 16 bases between. The CDR3 length is 15 residues. Germline CDR1 SGHNT, CDR2 YENEEA. The chain's CDR3 is CASSPSGDGNNEQFF. Written as DNA, the CDR3 is TGTGCCAGCAGCCCCTCGGGCGACGGGAACAATGAGCAGTTCTTC.

The chain combines TRBV28 with TRBJ2-1, with 8 bases lining up with TRBD1. The CDR3 has 18 residues. V shed 3 bases, J shed 1 base, and the junction held 11 bases outside the gene matches. The germline V gene encodes CDR1 MDHEN and CDR2 SYDVKM. This CDR3 reads CASSFAGGQFNSYNEQFF. In DNA, the CDR3 is TGTGCCAGCAGTTTCGCAGGGGGCCAGTTTAATTCCTACAATGAGCAGTTCTTC.

The CDR3 here is CASSPSSRESFYEQYF. CDR3 in DNA: TGCGCCAGCAGCCCCTCGAGCAGGGAGTCTTTCTACGAGCAGTACTTC. V gene TRBV4-3 combines with J gene TRBJ2-7; D tentatively reads TRBD1 or TRBD2 (5 bases each). Germline V gene data show CDR1 as LGHNA and CDR2 as YSLEER. Trimming removed 4 bases from V and 3 bases from J, with 19 bases in between. The CDR3 consists of 16 residues.

A word on this clonotype: Germline and junction disagree at one end, which may indicate a read error. This sequence joins TRBV29-1 and TRBJ1-2; a possible D gene is TRBD1 (5 bases). The germline gives CDR1 SQVTM, CDR2 ANQGSEA. CDR3 size: 8 residues. In nucleotides, the CDR3 is TGCAGCGTTGGGACAACTCTCTTC. This codes for CSVGTTLF.

The rearrangement uses TRBV5-6 and TRBJ1-2, with 8 bases that match TRBD1. V was pared by 1 base and J by 6 bases, with 5 bases of the junction left unmatched. CDR1 SGHDT and CDR2 YYEEEE come from the germline V gene. The CDR3 has 14 residues. CDR3 residues: CASSLSTGGDGYTF. The CDR3 DNA follows: TGTGCCAGCAGCTTGAGCACAGGGGGAGATGGCTACACCTTC.

This clonotype occurred once. The chain recombines TRBV29-1 with TRBJ2-2; 9 bases are a match to TRBD1. The CDR3 spans 14 residues. J lost 4 bases, V lost 7 bases, and 7 bases had no gene match. CDR1 is SQVTM, CDR2 ANQGSEA, per germline. In DNA, the CDR3 is TGCAGCGCCCAACAGGGGGCAGGCACCGGGGAGCTGTTTTTT. Translated: CSAQQGAGTGELFF.

The chain combines TRBV5-1 with TRBJ2-4; TRBD1 agrees at 8 bases. This CDR3 region has 16 residues. Losses at the gene ends were 1 base for V and 0 bases for J; bases not matched to a gene: 3. Per the germline V gene, CDR1 is SGHRS and CDR2 is YFSETQ. This CDR3 reads CASSLNTGGAKNIQYF. CDR3 DNA: TGCGCCAGCAGCTTGAACACAGGGGGAGCCAAAAACATTCAGTACTTC.

This rearrangement joins TRBV6-5 to TRBJ1-1; D not certain. The CDR3 is 13 amino acids. Germline V gene lookup returns CDR1 MNHEY and CDR2 SVGAGI. V lost 5 bases, J lost 1 base, and 8 bases lay in between. CDR3 sequence: CASSPRENTEAFF. The CDR3 DNA is TGTGCCAGCAGTCCTAGGGAGAACACTGAAGCTTTCTTT.

The chain uses TRBV30 and TRBJ2-1; possibly TRBD1 for D (5 bases). V gave up 0 bases and J gave up 5 bases, with 14 bases separating them. The CDR3 is 15 residues long. CDR1 and CDR2 (germline): GTSNPN, SVGIG (reference sequence). CDR3 loop: CAWSVPWAGNNEQFF. For the CDR3, the DNA is TGTGCCTGGAGTGTACCCTGGGCAGGGAACAATGAGCAGTTCTTC.

V and J are TRBV12-3 or TRBV12-4 and TRBJ1-5, with D perhaps matching TRBD1 (5 bases). This CDR3 spans 13 amino acids. V was pared by 8 bases and J by 0 bases, with 8 bases between. For the CDR3, the DNA is TGTGCCAGCGGTGGGGGTAGCAATCAGCCCCAGCATTTT. Protein product: CASGGGSNQPQHF.

The chain recombines TRBV7-6 with TRBJ2-1; D is uncertain. The CDR3 is 13 residues long. Germline loops: CDR1 SGHVS, CDR2 FNYEAQ. V shed 7 bases and J shed 2 bases, with 9 bases lying between them. CDR3 residues: CASTNRTYNEQFF. DNA of the CDR3: TGTGCCAGCACCAACAGAACCTACAATGAGCAGTTCTTC.

This clonotype was detected only once. This chain uses TRBV9 with TRBJ1-1; TRBD1 matches at 7 bases. With 2 bases clipped from V and 5 bases from J, the junction kept 6 bases outside the gene matches. Germline assignment: CDR1 SGDLS and CDR2 YYNGEE. The CDR3 is 14 residues long. The CDR3 spells CASSVDRESTEAFF. CDR3 nucleotide sequence: TGTGCCAGCAGCGTTGACAGGGAGTCGACTGAAGCTTTCTTT.

This clonotype has only one observation. The CDR3 loop is CASSQGANSYEQYF. The DNA of the CDR3 is TGCGCCAGCAGCCAGGGGGCTAACTCGTACGAGCAGTACTTC. V gene TRBV5-1 combines with J gene TRBJ2-7; 8 bases agree with TRBD1. The CDR3 contains 14 residues. Germline-derived CDR1 and CDR2 are SGHRS and YFSETQ. The junction had 7 bases not matched to a gene; V was cut back by 4 bases and J by 4 bases.

J is TRBJ2-7 and V is TRBV12-3 or TRBV12-4; no definite D call. The V end lost 6 bases, the J end lost 1 base, and 10 bases lay between the germline ends. The CDR3 is 13 residues long. The CDR3 loop is CASSRPESYEQYF. CDR3 DNA: TGTGCCAGCAGCAGGCCCGAGTCCTACGAGCAGTACTTC.

V usage is TRBV20-1 and J usage is TRBJ2-7; 12 bases are shared with TRBD1. V lost 4 bases and J lost 6; bases outside the gene matches: 7. The CDR3 extends over 14 amino acids. CDR1 is DFQATT, CDR2 SNEGSKA, per germline (reference sequence). CDR3 sequence: CSAITGTGGGEQYF. The DNA of the CDR3 is TGCAGTGCTATAACCGGGACAGGGGGCGGCGAGCAGTACTTC.